Below, one T cell receptor (beta chain) is given with its context. Regarding time point: pretreatment peripheral blood. This specimen comes from a study of PD-L1 blockade in urothelial cancer. In the study overall: The number of prior chemotherapy regimens per patient was 0 to 3. Blood underwent analysis 3 weeks (second dose) and 6 weeks after treatment began.

Some clones are missing from TCRdb's copy, which holds only in-frame ones; the method was immunoSEQ multiplex PCR. This table holds around 34,000 clones, around 81% found once. Trimming removed 7 bases from V and 0 bases from J; junction bases left unmatched: 1. Per germline, CDR1 SNHLY and CDR2 FYNNEI. This CDR3 has 15 residues. Here the sequenced sample was PBMCs, taken around atezolizumab (anti-PD-L1) treatment. The clonotype was recovered from an elderly man with urothelial cancer. The chain carries TRBV2 and TRBJ2-1; TRBD2 aligns across 12 bases. Written as DNA, the CDR3 is TGTGCCAGCACGACTAGCGGGGGCTCCTACAATGAGCAGTTCTTC. Translating gives CASTTSGGSYNEQFF.